Ten or more counts support the clone carrying this TCR beta chain. The antigen remains unidentified. From 2 million PBMCs stored at -80 C, the unsorted libraries were generated. This record comes from a study of neurological immune-mediated disorders. TCRdb processed the 5' RACE reads anew with MiXCR; each CDR3 protein has one entry. The sample records about 92,000 distinct CDR3 sequences, under 4.5% being singletons. Overall study findings and caveats: None of the CDR3 amino acid sequences of expanded clones recurred across subjects, suggesting private repertoires in all groups.

J lost 3 bases, V lost 5 bases, and 6 bases had no gene match. Germline assignment: CDR1 PRHDT and CDR2 FYEKMQ (reference sequence). CDR3 length: 15 residues. This sequence originates from a woman in her 50s with multiple sclerosis. The sequenced material came from PBMCs. The chain recombines TRBV13 with TRBJ2-7; 11 bases are a match to TRBD1. The CDR3 region has the DNA TGTGCCAGCAGCCCCGTGGACAGGGGGCGCTACGAGCAGTACTTC. Translated, it gives CASSPVDRGRYEQYF.